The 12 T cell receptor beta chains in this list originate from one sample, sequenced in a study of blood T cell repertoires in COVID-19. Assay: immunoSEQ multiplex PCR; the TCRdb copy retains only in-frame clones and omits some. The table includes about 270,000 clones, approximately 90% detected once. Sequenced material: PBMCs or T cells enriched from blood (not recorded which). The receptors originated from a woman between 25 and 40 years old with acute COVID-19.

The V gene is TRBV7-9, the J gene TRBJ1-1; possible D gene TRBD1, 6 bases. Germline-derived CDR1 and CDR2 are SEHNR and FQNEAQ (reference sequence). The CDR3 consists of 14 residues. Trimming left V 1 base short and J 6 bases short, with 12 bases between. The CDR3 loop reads CASSLGGPGPEAFF. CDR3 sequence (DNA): TGTGCCAGCAGCTTAGGGGGGCCGGGGCCTGAAGCTTTCTTT.

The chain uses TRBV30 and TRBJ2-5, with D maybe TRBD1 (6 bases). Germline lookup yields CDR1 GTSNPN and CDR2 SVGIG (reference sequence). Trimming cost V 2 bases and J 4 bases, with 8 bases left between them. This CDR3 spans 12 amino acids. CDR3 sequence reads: CAWSTGRETQYF. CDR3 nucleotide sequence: TGTGCCTGGAGTACAGGGAGAGAGACCCAGTACTTC.

The CDR3 protein is CASSQSETGPQHF. CDR3 nucleotides: TGCGCCAGCAGCCAATCCGAAACAGGTCCCCAGCATTTT. V is TRBV4-3 and J is TRBJ1-5; tentatively, D is TRBD1 (5 bases). The length of the CDR3 is 13 residues. Germline CDR1 is LGHNA and CDR2 is YSLEER. Trimming stripped 2 bases from V and 10 bases from J, with 12 bases between.

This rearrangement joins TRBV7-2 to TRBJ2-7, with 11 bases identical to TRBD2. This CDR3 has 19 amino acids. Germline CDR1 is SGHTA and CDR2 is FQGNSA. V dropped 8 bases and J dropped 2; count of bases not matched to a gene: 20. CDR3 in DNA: TGTGCCAGCGCCCGAAAGACTAGCGGGACAGGAGATTGGACCTACGAGCAGTACTTC. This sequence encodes CASARKTSGTGDWTYEQYF.

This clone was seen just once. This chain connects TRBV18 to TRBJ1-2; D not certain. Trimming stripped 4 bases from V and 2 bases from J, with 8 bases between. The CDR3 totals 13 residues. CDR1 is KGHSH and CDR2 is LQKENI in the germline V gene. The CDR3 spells CASSQGENYGYTF. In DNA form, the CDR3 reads TGTGCCAGCTCACAGGGAGAAAACTATGGCTACACCTTC.

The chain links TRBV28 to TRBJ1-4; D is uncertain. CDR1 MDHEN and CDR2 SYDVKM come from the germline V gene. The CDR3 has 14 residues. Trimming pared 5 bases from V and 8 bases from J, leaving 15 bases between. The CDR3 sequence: CASSPTDLTEKLFF. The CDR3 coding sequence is TGTGCCAGCAGTCCAACAGACCTTACGGAAAAACTGTTTTTT.

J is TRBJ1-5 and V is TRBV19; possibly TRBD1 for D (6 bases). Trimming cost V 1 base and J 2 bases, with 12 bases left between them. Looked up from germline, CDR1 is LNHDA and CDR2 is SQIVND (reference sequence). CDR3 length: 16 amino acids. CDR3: CASSIGRGSGNQPQHF. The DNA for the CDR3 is TGTGCCAGTAGTATAGGCAGGGGATCGGGCAATCAGCCCCAGCATTTT.

DNA for the CDR3: TGTGCCAGTAGGACAGGGGATCAGCCCCAGCATTTT. This translates into CASRTGDQPQHF. The rearrangement uses TRBV19 and TRBJ1-5; 8 bases are a match to TRBD1. The CDR3 runs 12 residues. After removal of 6 bases from V and 5 bases from J, the junction contained 0 bases not matched to a gene. The germline gives CDR1 LNHDA, CDR2 SQIVND (reference sequence). The complete variable domain, with remaining parts taken from reference TRBV19 and TRBJ1-5, reads DGGITQSPKYLFRKEGQNVTLSCEQNLNHDAMYWYRQDPGQGLRLIYYSQIVNDFQKGDIAEGYSVSREKKESFPLTVTSAQKNPTAFYLCASRTGDQPQHFGDGTRLSIL.

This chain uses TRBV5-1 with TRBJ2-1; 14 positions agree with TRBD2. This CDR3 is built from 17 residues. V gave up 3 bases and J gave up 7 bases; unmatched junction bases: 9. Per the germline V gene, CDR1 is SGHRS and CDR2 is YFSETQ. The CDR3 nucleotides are TGCGCCAGCAGCTCCTCCGGGACTAGCGGGAGTTGGAATGAGCAGTTCTTC. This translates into CASSSSGTSGSWNEQFF.

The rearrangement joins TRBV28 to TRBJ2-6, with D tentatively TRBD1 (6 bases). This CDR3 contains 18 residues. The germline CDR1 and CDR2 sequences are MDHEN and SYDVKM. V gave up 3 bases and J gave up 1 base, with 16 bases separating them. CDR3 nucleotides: TGTGCCAGCAGTTTGACCGGGACACCGCTTTCTGGGGCCAACGTCCTGACTTTC. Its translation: CASSLTGTPLSGANVLTF.

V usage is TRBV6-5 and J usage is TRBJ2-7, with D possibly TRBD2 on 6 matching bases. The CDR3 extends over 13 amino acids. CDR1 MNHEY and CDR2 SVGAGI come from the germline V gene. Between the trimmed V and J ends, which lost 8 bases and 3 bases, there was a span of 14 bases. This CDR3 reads CASEEGPSYEQYF. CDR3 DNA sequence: TGTGCCAGCGAGGAGGGCCCAAGCTACGAGCAGTACTTC.

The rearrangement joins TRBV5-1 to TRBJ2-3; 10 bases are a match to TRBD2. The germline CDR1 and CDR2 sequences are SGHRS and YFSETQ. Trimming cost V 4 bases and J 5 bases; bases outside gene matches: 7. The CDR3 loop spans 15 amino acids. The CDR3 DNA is TGCGCCAGCAGCCGCGGGCTAGCGGGAGAAGATACGCAGTATTTT. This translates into CASSRGLAGEDTQYF.